Presented here are 17 T cell receptor beta chains from one specimen sequenced in a study of blood T cell repertoires in COVID-19. Clones were sequenced by immunoSEQ multiplex PCR, and TCRdb holds only the in-frame ones, with some missing. Here the sample spans tens of thousands of clones, 68% being singletons. The sample comprised peripheral blood. These receptors were collected from a woman in her sixties or seventies with acute or convalescent COVID-19.

The J gene is TRBJ2-7, the V gene TRBV7-8; D uncertain. V gave up 1 base and J gave up 3 bases, with 7 bases separating them. This CDR3 has 13 residues. Germline V lookup: CDR1 SGHVS, CDR2 FQNEAQ. The CDR3, as DNA: TGTGCCAGCAGCTTAGAACAGTTCTACGAGCAGTACTTC. It specifies CASSLEQFYEQYF.

The V gene is TRBV5-6, the J gene TRBJ2-5, with 8 bases fitting TRBD2. This CDR3 comprises 16 residues. Looked up from germline, CDR1 is SGHDT and CDR2 is YYEEEE. Unmatched junction bases numbered 13, after V lost 4 bases and J lost 5 bases. CDR3 loop: CASSRRPGGPVETQYF. DNA of the CDR3: TGTGCCAGCAGCCGTCGTCCGGGAGGGCCGGTGGAGACCCAGTACTTC.

This clone is labeled medium-sized. V and J are TRBV6-5 and TRBJ1-5; the D gene is possibly TRBD1 (6 bases). Germline CDR1 reads MNHEY; CDR2 reads SVGAGI. The CDR3 loop spans 14 amino acids. Deletions cut 6 bases from V and 0 bases from J, with 9 bases between. CDR3 nucleotides: TGTGCCAGCAGAGGACAGATTAGCAATCAGCCCCAGCATTTT. This translates into CASRGQISNQPQHF.

CDR3 DNA: TGTGCCAGCAGTCCGACAGGGGGTTGGGTTCACGAGCAGTACTTC. This codes for CASSPTGGWVHEQYF. The gene calls are TRBV25-1 and TRBJ2-7; 9 bases align to TRBD1. V trimming: 5 bases; J trimming: 5 bases; junction bases outside the gene matches: 10. The CDR3 runs to 15 residues. CDR1 and CDR2 (germline): MGHDK, SYGVNS.

The chain employs TRBV28 and TRBJ1-4, with 7 bases aligning to TRBD1. The CDR3 has 15 residues. The germline gives CDR1 MDHEN, CDR2 SYDVKM. V gave up 7 bases and J gave up 7 bases; unmatched junction bases: 12. CDR3 sequence: CASTTPTGQGEKLFF. The CDR3 DNA reads as TGTGCCAGCACCACCCCGACAGGGCAGGGTGAAAAACTGTTTTTT.

This chain uses TRBV28 with TRBJ2-7; tentatively, D is TRBD1 (6 bases). The CDR3 totals 12 residues. The V and J ends lost 4 bases and 5 bases respectively, with 9 bases between them. The germline V gene has CDR1 MDHEN and CDR2 SYDVKM. CDR3 in DNA: TGTGCCAGCAGTTATCCAGGGGACGAGCAGTACTTC. Its protein is CASSYPGDEQYF.

The chain employs TRBV4-1 and TRBJ2-2; 8 bases fit TRBD1. From germline, CDR1 is MGHRA and CDR2 YSYEKL. The CDR3 loop spans 18 amino acids. The ends lost 8 bases at V and 2 bases at J; junction bases unmatched: 16. CDR3 sequence (DNA): TGCGCCAGCCGGACAAGAGGGGGGCAGGGGGCAAACACCGGGGAGCTGTTTTTT. Protein: CASRTRGGQGANTGELFF.

This clone is deemed large (0.1 to 1%). This sequence joins TRBV13 and TRBJ1-2; 8 nucleotides align to TRBD1. The CDR3 runs 13 residues. The J segment lost 7 bases and the V segment lost 4 bases, leaving 5 bases of the junction unmatched. Per the germline V gene, CDR1 is PRHDT and CDR2 is FYEKMQ (reference sequence). This CDR3 is CASSWQGAGGYTF. DNA for the CDR3: TGTGCCAGCAGCTGGCAGGGGGCCGGTGGCTACACCTTC.

The chain is built from TRBV7-3 and TRBJ1-4; 10 bases are shared with TRBD1. CDR3 length equals 14 residues. Germline CDR1 is SGHTA and CDR2 is FQGTGA. V trimming: 5 bases; J trimming: 5 bases; junction bases outside the gene matches: 2. The CDR3 DNA reads TGTGCCAGCAGCCGGGACAGGGGCAATGAAAAACTGTTTTTT. Translating gives CASSRDRGNEKLFF.

This clone was seen more than once but under ten times. The chain employs TRBV5-1 and TRBJ1-4; no reliable D call. Germline V lookup: CDR1 SGHRS, CDR2 YFSETQ. The CDR3 extends over 15 amino acids. V shed 0 bases and J shed 2 bases, with 8 bases lying between them. In DNA, the CDR3 is TGCGCCAGCAGCTTGGGCCGGAGGACTAATGAAAAACTGTTTTTT. This codes for CASSLGRRTNEKLFF.

V gene TRBV2 combines with J gene TRBJ1-4, with a tentative D call TRBD1 (5 bases). V dropped 4 bases and J dropped 2 bases, with 8 bases sitting between them. The length of the CDR3 is 14 residues. The germline V gene has CDR1 SNHLY and CDR2 FYNNEI. The CDR3 reads CASSVRGTNEKLFF. The CDR3 coding sequence is TGTGCCAGCAGTGTTCGGGGGACTAATGAAAAACTGTTTTTT.

The chain recombines TRBV6-6 with TRBJ1-4; unclear D gene. V lost 2 bases and J 2 bases, leaving 9 bases between the germline ends. The CDR3 contains 15 residues. Germline lookup yields CDR1 MNHNY and CDR2 SVGAGI (reference sequence). In DNA form, the CDR3 reads TGTGCCAGCAGTTACGAGGGCGGTACTAATGAAAAACTGTTTTTT. Protein: CASSYEGGTNEKLFF.

This clone came up a few times. The genes are TRBV20-1 and TRBJ2-2; D is unresolved. The CDR3 runs 11 residues. The germline gives CDR1 DFQATT, CDR2 SNEGSKA (reference sequence). The V and J ends lost 6 bases and 1 base respectively, with 3 bases between them. Written as DNA, the CDR3 is TGCAGTGCCTGGAACACCGGGGAGCTGTTTTTT. It codes for CSAWNTGELFF.

The chain is built from TRBV18 and TRBJ2-2; 10 bases map to TRBD1. The CDR3 has 16 residues. V shed 4 bases and J 5 bases; nucleotides not matched to a gene: 7. Germline loops: CDR1 KGHSH, CDR2 LQKENI. The DNA for the CDR3 is TGTGCCAGCTCACGCACGGGACAGGGGCGAACCGGGGAGCTGTTTTTT. Protein: CASSRTGQGRTGELFF.

The chain couples TRBV10-1 to TRBJ2-3, with TRBD1 matching over 8 bases. Trimming removed 7 bases from V and 3 bases from J; junction bases left unmatched: 6. The V gene's germline CDR1 is WNHNN and CDR2 SYGVQD (reference sequence). The CDR3 has 14 residues. DNA of the CDR3: TGCGCCAGCAAGGGGGACAGGAAGACAGATACGCAGTATTTT. It is translated as CASKGDRKTDTQYF.

The chain employs TRBV5-1 and TRBJ2-2; a possible D gene is TRBD2 (6 bases). This CDR3 comprises 16 residues. The V and J ends lost 2 bases and 3 bases respectively, with 14 bases between them. Looked up from germline, CDR1 is SGHRS and CDR2 is YFSETQ. CDR3 sequence: CASSLDGRSDTGELFF. The DNA for the CDR3 is TGCGCCAGCAGCTTAGACGGGAGAAGCGACACCGGGGAGCTGTTTTTT. Based on the CDR3 plus reference TRBV5-1 and TRBJ2-2, the full variable domain is KAGVTQTPRYLIKTRGQQVTLSCSPISGHRSVSWYQQTPGQGLQFLFEYFSETQRNKGNFPGRFSGRQFSNSRSEMNVSTLELGDSALYLCASSLDGRSDTGELFFGEGSRLTVL.

The table lists this clone with a count of one. The rearrangement uses TRBV28 and TRBJ1-6, with D possibly matching TRBD1 (6 bases). Germline values: CDR1 MDHEN, CDR2 SYDVKM. There are 14 residues in the CDR3. The ends were cut back, 7 bases at V and 7 bases at J, with 14 bases in the middle. CDR3 loop: CASTRQDPNSPLHF. Written as DNA, the CDR3 is TGTGCCAGCACGAGACAGGACCCAAATTCACCCCTCCACTTT.